This TCR beta chain was sequenced during a study of cytomegalovirus exposure and HLA in healthy donors listed by TCRdb under 2017. At the level of the whole study: An earlier analysis of approximately 550 of the donors reported 276 Gb of sequence data and 117 million unique TCR beta sequences from 190 million or so T cells. An early release covering roughly 600 HLA-typed donors comprised roughly 300 gigabases of sequencing data and around 85 million unique TCR sequences. Of the roughly 400 genotyped donors, 81% fell in the genetic ancestry cluster associated with self-reported Caucasian donors. The aim of the study was to test whether cataloging public T cell receptors could identify signatures of past pathogen exposure. The T cell repertoires of under 700 subjects were profiled by immunosequencing and related to cytomegalovirus serostatus. A separate validation cohort of roughly 110 different subjects was used in addition to the roughly 670-subject first cohort. To predict cytomegalovirus infection status, the study brought together high-throughput TCR immunosequencing, statistical association of individual TCRs with disease status, and machine learning. To study patterns of TCR occurrence, a later analysis re-analyzed previously published TCR beta repertoires from 600 to 750 donors and added high-resolution HLA genotyping. Rather than using new phenotypic data, the later analysis identified candidate immune exposures from TCR beta sequences and from how often those sequences occurred across donors. An earlier analysis of 500 to 750 of the donors applied high-throughput TCR beta sequencing to assess whether each TCR beta V gene segment acted as functional or pseudogenic. Alongside the repertoire data, information on donor age, sex, ethnicity and CMV serostatus was compiled. In a later genetic analysis, genome-wide SNP genotypes for about 65% of the 666 donors were used, and that subset was treated as a discovery cohort. All discovery cohort repertoires had been generated using a single sequencing platform. Class I and class II HLA loci were covered by the typing at four-digit resolution. Typing coverage differed by locus: A, B, C, DRB1 and DQB1 were typed in roughly 629-640 donors, DQA1 in about 500, DPA1 in 600 to 610, and DPB1 in around 490. About 5 DR-DQ haplotypes were handled as single units for association and clustering, since linkage in the cohort was strong. On average, roughly 250,000 unique TCR beta nucleotide sequences were sequenced per donor among some 430 genotyped donors of the cohort, with roughly 18% of those sequences being non-productive. The paper as a whole reports these results and caveats: The classifier was reported to diagnose cytomegalovirus status with high specificity and sensitivity in both the original and validation cohorts. When HLA alleles, especially DR and DQ, strongly co-occurred, attributing TCR associations to individual alleles was difficult. Across donors, most TCR sequences were observed very rarely, whereas some public TCRs were present in many individuals. A further reported finding was that TCR beta sequences accurately predicted the HLA-A and HLA-B alleles for most subjects in the first cohort. The study gave a list of roughly 150 TCR beta chains associated with cytomegalovirus. In a later analysis, HLA-associated TCR beta chains showed more clonal expansion and lower generation probabilities than non-associated chains that were equally common. A later genetic analysis reported fewer N-insertions in productive TCRs among donors in an Asian-associated ancestry cluster than the roughly 650-donor mean. Some IMGT-functional V segments, including TRBV6-2 and TRBV6-3, could not be told apart with the 87-base-pair reads, so those segments were excluded. Because HLA typing was unavailable for some donors at each locus, only the typed subset was used in association tests. Because counts were too low, more than 15 rarely observed V segments, including chromosome 9 orphons, were left out of the earlier analysis of about 620 of the donors. For the cohort, immune exposure information was limited to CMV serostatus. According to a later analysis, parvovirus B19, influenza, CMV and Epstein-Barr virus appeared linked to several top co-occurrence clusters. A later analysis found that TCR association rates varied across HLA loci, with DRB1 alleles showing the most associated TCRs and HLA-C alleles the fewest. A cluster of highly shared sequence variants was judged likely to be a technical artifact of the sequencing pipeline. A later genetic analysis associated a missense DCLRE1C variant with V-gene and J-gene trimming of TCR beta chains, and an independent cohort replicated the association. Correlated functional status among segregating V segments might be attributable to linkage disequilibrium, but an unknown experimental factor could not be ruled out. In an earlier analysis of some 550 of the donors, most TCR beta V segments were observed in productive rearrangements about 90% or about 30% of the time, broadly matching IMGT annotations. Most CMV-associated TCR beta chains appeared to be HLA-restricted in a later analysis, and the HLA associations seemed to be driven largely by CMV exposure. A later analysis associated about 17,000 TCR beta sequences with specific HLA alleles at a false discovery rate of 0.05. This cohort had only TCR beta chains sequenced, and the lack of alpha or paired-chain data limited which features could be detected. In vitro tests confirmed that a few of the cytomegalovirus-associated TCR beta chains recognize cytomegalovirus antigens. The presence/absence analyses assumed that sequencing depth was roughly uniform across donors, and that assumption may not be true. It was suggested by the authors that the approach could potentially be generalized to other disease states and immunological phenotypes.

The method was the immunoSEQ multiplex PCR assay. For the multiplex PCR, a mixture combining 60 forward primers for TCR Vbeta segments and 13 reverse primers for TCR Jbeta segments was used. The CDR3 region of rearranged TCR beta genes was amplified from genomic DNA by a multiplex PCR assay. The Illumina HiSeq System was used to sequence the amplified TCR beta libraries as 87-base-pair reads. As for the original processing: Across the 670 or so repertoires, a later analysis counted approximately 75 million unique TCR beta chains, around 10 million of which were shared by at least two donors. Raw reads were error-corrected and collapsed into unique sequences with a nearest-neighbor algorithm that merged closely related sequences to remove PCR and sequencing errors. To assign V, D and J gene segments, CDR3 sequences were aligned to IMGT reference sequences. For a sequence to be retained, a match of at least six nucleotides was required to both a V gene segment and a J gene segment. A rearrangement counted as productive if the CDR3 had no stop codons and remained in frame with V and J, and every other rearrangement counted as non-productive. Following IMGT convention, CDR3 was defined as the stretch from the second conserved V-encoded cysteine up to the conserved J-encoded phenylalanine. The earlier analysis of fewer than 750 of the donors excluded sequences that lacked an unambiguous match to a single V gene segment. An earlier analysis of just under 600 of the donors called V segments functional above 56.7% productive rearrangements and segregating when the between-donor standard deviation exceeded 5%. To diagnose cytomegalovirus status from the catalog of TCR beta chain sequences, a statistical classification framework was built. A later analysis assigned V and J genes by comparing TCR nucleotide sequences with IMGT/GENE-DB human TR gene sequences. In a later analysis, CDR3 sequences and most-parsimonious VDJ recombination scenarios were assigned using the TCRdist pipeline. In a later analysis, every TCR beta chain was defined by the combination of its CDR3 amino acid sequence and its V-gene family, and reads without a unique V-gene family were dropped. As a way to deal with suspected cross-contamination and a sequencing artifact, a later analysis dropped roughly 620 nucleotide sequences that were highly shared and had low generation probability. In a later analysis, a clonal expansion index was calculated for each public chain from normalized within-repertoire ranks of inferred template counts. Generation probabilities in a later analysis came from a VDJ recombination model fitted to out-of-frame rearrangements, and those results were checked against IGoR. In a later analysis, hypergeometric tests were used to score TCR-TCR, TCR-HLA and TCR-CMV co-occurrence, with a repertoire-size bias correction applied to TCR pairs. To estimate false discovery rates, a later analysis permuted the HLA or CMV assignments 20 times. In a later analysis, co-occurring TCRs were grouped using DBSCAN, with TCRdist sequence similarity added in when clustering inside HLA-allele-positive subsets. Repertoires with fewer than 30,000 or more than 120,000 public chains were left out of co-occurrence clustering, as were five repertoires with anomalous nucleotide sharing. Here the immuneACCESS table is served through TCRdb, limited to in-frame sequences with V and J called. Missing clones are a known gap in these copies; in checked studies unresolved V genes cover under half, and the rest lacks a known reason. V, J and clone size reflect that table, while D and trimming were determined from the DNA. In this sample the table shows approximately 150,000 clones, 75% of which occur a single time. The top ten clones comprise less than 5.5% of the sample.

There are 15 amino acids in the CDR3, from cysteine to phenylalanine inclusive. Kept here is only the CDR3 DNA, which spans 45 bases and is read in frame from base 1. Looking up the germline V gene yields CDR1 SGDLS and CDR2 YYNGEE. At the junction V is shortened by 4 bases and J by 2 bases; bases outside the gene matches: 7. The cohort was made up of hundreds of healthy bone marrow donors. At the time of sampling, all cohort members were nominally healthy, though unrecorded immune exposures were likely present. The donor was CMV seronegative and belonged to the group of approximately 320 seronegative cohort members. Every donor gave a peripheral blood sample, and the peripheral blood mononuclear cells from that sample were used for TCR beta sequencing. The Qiagen DNeasy Blood Extraction Kit was used to extract genomic DNA from the blood cell samples. Comments on this clone: The antigen it recognizes is unknown. No base qualities exist here, and no much larger clone lies one base off it.

The rearranged chain carries TRBV9 and TRBJ1-1; TRBD1 aligns with 8 central bases. The source of this sequence is a male donor in good health and CMV-seronegative. The sample was PBMCs. The nucleotides read TGTGCCAGCAGCCCCCGGGGACAGGTTAACACTGAAGCTTTCTTT. It translates to CASSPRGQVNTEAFF.